The 5 T cell receptor beta chains presented below share a single source sample, sequenced in a study of blood T cell repertoires in COVID-19. TCRdb keeps only in-frame clones here, not all; method: immunoSEQ multiplex PCR. The sample has roughly 250,000 clones, approximately 86% seen once; the top ten hold approximately 5%. Material: peripheral blood. The receptors derive from a woman older than 75 with active or convalescent COVID-19.

The CDR3 DNA reads as TGTGCCAGCAGAATAGACAGGGGGCTTTTCAATGAGCAGTTCTTC. Protein: CASRIDRGLFNEQFF. The rearrangement joins TRBV27 to TRBJ2-1; 10 positions match TRBD1. From germline, CDR1 is MNHEY and CDR2 SMNVEV (reference sequence). Unmatched junction bases numbered 8, after V lost 6 bases and J lost 6 bases. The CDR3 consists of 15 residues.

V and J are TRBV14 and TRBJ1-1; possibly TRBD1 for D (6 bases). Looked up from germline, CDR1 is SGHDN and CDR2 is FVKESK. The CDR3 has 14 amino acids. V was clipped by 2 bases and J by 1 base, with 8 bases between them. For the CDR3, the DNA is TGTGCCAGCAGCCAAAAGGGGGAGAACACTGAAGCTTTCTTT. Its translation is CASSQKGENTEAFF.

This chain uses TRBV24-1 with TRBJ2-3; 11 bases agree with TRBD1. J was trimmed by 4 bases and V by 4 bases; bases with no gene match: 6. The CDR3 is 16 amino acids. Germline CDR1 and CDR2: KGHDR and SFDVKD. Here the CDR3 DNA reads TGTGCCACCAGTGACCCCGGGACAGGGGGATCAGATACGCAGTATTTT. Residues: CATSDPGTGGSDTQYF.

The V and J genes are TRBV5-5 and TRBJ1-4; 11 bases fit TRBD1. Germline V gene data show CDR1 as SGHKS and CDR2 as YYEKEE (reference sequence). The trim removed 0 bases at V and 15 bases at J, leaving 13 bases unmatched. The CDR3 runs 16 residues. CDR3 sequence reads: CASSLEWDRGFGVLFF. The CDR3 region has the DNA TGTGCCAGCAGCTTGGAGTGGGACAGGGGGTTCGGGGTCTTGTTTTTT.

This clone was seen many times. The V gene is TRBV18, the J gene TRBJ2-7, with 13 bases fitting TRBD2. CDR3 length: 19 residues. J was trimmed by 3 bases and V by 0 bases; bases with no gene match: 11. Per the germline V gene, CDR1 is KGHSH and CDR2 is LQKENI. The CDR3: CASSPPIRLAGGFLYEQYF. CDR3 nucleotide sequence: TGTGCCAGCTCACCACCGATAAGACTAGCGGGAGGATTTCTCTACGAGCAGTACTTC.